The clone carrying this T cell receptor beta chain was detected a few times. As yet, its antigen is unknown. CD45RA+ naive and CD45RA-negative memory subsets were separated from CD4+ cells. This entry comes from a study of shared clonotypes between healthy human individuals. For the study at large: Donors had three CD4 naive, three CD4 memory, two CD8 naive and one CD8 memory plate apiece. Study results and caveats: Relative to clonotypes present in all four donors, those not shared had lower generation probabilities.

The run depth of the assay was deep. Sequencing used immunoSEQ multiplex PCR; TCRdb keeps in-frame clones, though not all of them. The sample lists about 1 million clones, around 74% occurring once. The CDR3 spans 14 residues. CDR1 is WSHSY and CDR2 is SAAADI in the germline V gene. V gave up 7 bases and J gave up 3 bases; unmatched junction bases: 7. This clonotype was obtained from a young man in good health. The chain links TRBV10-2 to TRBJ2-7; 9 nucleotides align to TRBD1. Sequencing input: memory CD4+ T cells sorted from blood. Subset: CD45RA-negative fraction. CDR3 residues: CASKAGTGYYEQYF. CDR3 sequence (DNA): TGCGCCAGCAAAGCCGGGACAGGGTACTACGAGCAGTACTTC.